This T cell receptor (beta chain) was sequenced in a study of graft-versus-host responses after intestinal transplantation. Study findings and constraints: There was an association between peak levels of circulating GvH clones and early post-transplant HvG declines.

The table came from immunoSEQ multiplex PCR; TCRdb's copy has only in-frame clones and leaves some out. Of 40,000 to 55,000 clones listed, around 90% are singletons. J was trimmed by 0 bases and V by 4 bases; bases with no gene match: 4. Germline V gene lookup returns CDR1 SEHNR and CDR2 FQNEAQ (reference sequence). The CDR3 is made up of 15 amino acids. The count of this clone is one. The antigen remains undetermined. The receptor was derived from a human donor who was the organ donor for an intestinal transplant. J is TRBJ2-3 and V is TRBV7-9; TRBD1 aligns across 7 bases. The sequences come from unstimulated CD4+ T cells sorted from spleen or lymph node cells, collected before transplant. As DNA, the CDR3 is TGTGCCAGCAGCTCCAGGACAGGTAGCACAGATACGCAGTATTTT. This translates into CASSSRTGSTDTQYF.